This entry describes one TCR beta chain. Its cognate antigen is unknown. As for time point: cycle 4 day 1 (C4D1), after 6 weeks of nivolumab. Patients all relapsed after autologous stem cell transplantation, and there was variation in brentuximab vedotin exposure. This entry is derived from a study of PD-1 blockade in classical Hodgkin lymphoma. Study information: Nivolumab dosed at 3 mg/kg went to patients intravenously every 2 weeks. Study observations and caveats: According to reports, newly diagnosed patients had lower baseline TCR diversity than healthy donors, and relapsed/refractory patients had lower baseline TCR diversity still.

Here immunoSEQ multiplex PCR was the method, and the copy in TCRdb shows in-frame clones only, minus some. The table includes roughly 100,000 clones, 89% detected once. V was cut by 5 bases and J by 4 bases, with 9 bases left in between. Germline-derived CDR1 and CDR2 are MNHEY and SMNVEV (reference sequence). The CDR3 contains 13 residues. This clonotype originated in a human donor with classical Hodgkin lymphoma. Sequences were derived from peripheral blood mononuclear cells (PBMCs), sampled before the fourth cycle of nivolumab. The rearrangement joins TRBV27 to TRBJ2-1; D might be TRBD1 (6 bases). The CDR3 nucleotides are TGTGCCAGCAGTCCGGACAGTTACAATGAGCAGTTCTTC. Translating gives CASSPDSYNEQFF.